The 8 T cell receptor beta chains below come from one sample, sequenced in a study of immune characterization of retroperitoneal liposarcoma. TCRdb recomputed calls from the PCR reads with MiXCR, one row per CDR3 protein. This repertoire shows roughly 6,600 distinct CDR3 sequences, 25% to 30% found once; its top ten account for 28%. The material sequenced was tumor tissue. Receptors were obtained from a female donor with retroperitoneal liposarcoma.

V and J are TRBV6-4 and TRBJ2-3; 8 bases are a match to TRBD2. CDR1 MRHNA and CDR2 SNTAGT come from the germline V gene. V gave up 3 bases and J gave up 1 base; unmatched junction bases: 0. This CDR3 contains 14 residues. The CDR3 DNA sequence: TGTGCCAGCAGTGAGCGGGGGGGCACAGATACGCAGTATTTT. It encodes CASSERGGTDTQYF.

This chain links TRBV5-1 with TRBJ2-3; D possibly uses TRBD1 or TRBD2 (6 bases each). The DNA matches TRBJ2-7 better at its end, which makes the J call doubtful. This CDR3 spans 14 amino acids. Germline V lookup: CDR1 SGHRS, CDR2 YFSETQ. Written as DNA, the CDR3 is TGCGCCAGCACTTATCGACTAGAAGGGGGTGAGCAGTACTTC. This translates into CASTYRLEGGEQYF.

This chain connects TRBV19 to TRBJ2-3, with no clear D. The germline CDR1 and CDR2 sequences are LNHDA and SQIVND (reference sequence). The germline V and J ends were trimmed by 3 bases and 3 bases, with 4 bases remaining between them. This CDR3 region has 12 residues. Here the CDR3 DNA reads TGTGCCAGTAGTATTGAGACAGATACGCAGTATTTT. It yields the protein CASSIETDTQYF.

This clonotype was found many times. V usage is TRBV6-1 and J usage is TRBJ2-1, with TRBD2 identical over 12 bases. V lost 5 bases and J lost 10; bases outside the gene matches: 12. CDR1 and CDR2 from the germline V gene are MNHNS and SASEGT. CDR3 length: 16 amino acids. This chain's CDR3 is CASSTLTSGSRREQFF. The DNA for the CDR3 is TGTGCCAGCAGTACCTTGACTAGCGGGAGTAGGAGAGAGCAGTTCTTC.

Details on this clonotype: An end of the junction differs from the germline gene, which may be a read error. The chain has TRBV4-1 and TRBJ2-1; 7 bases align to TRBD2. The end of the DNA is better explained by TRBJ2-7, so the J call may be wrong. Germline V gene lookup returns CDR1 MGHRA and CDR2 YSYEKL. The CDR3 runs to 15 residues. The CDR3 here is CASSQDRTSSYEQYF. The CDR3, as DNA: TGTGCCAGCAGCCAAGATCGGACTAGTTCTTACGAGCAGTACTTC.

This clonotype was found many times. The chain uses TRBV6-1 and TRBJ2-7, with 16 bases aligning to TRBD2. After removal of 3 bases from V and 5 bases from J, the junction contained 1 base not matched to a gene. CDR3 size: 15 residues. CDR1 and CDR2 from the germline V gene are MNHNS and SASEGT. This CDR3 is CASSEGLAGGDEQYF. DNA for the CDR3: TGTGCCAGCAGTGAGGGACTAGCGGGAGGGGACGAGCAGTACTTC.

By sample share, this clonotype is medium-sized. The V call is TRBV6-4, the J call TRBJ2-1, with D possibly called TRBD1 or TRBD2 (5 bases each). The germline V gene has CDR1 MRHNA and CDR2 SNTAGT. The CDR3 totals 12 residues. V lost 2 bases to trimming and J lost 10 bases, with 9 bases between them. The CDR3 spells CASSDDEGEQFF. CDR3 nucleotides: TGTGCCAGCAGTGACGACGAGGGGGAGCAGTTCTTC.

The chain carries TRBV12-3 or TRBV12-4 and TRBJ2-5, with D unresolved. The tail of the sequence fits TRBJ2-7 better, so the J call may be wrong. This CDR3 has 15 residues. This chain's CDR3 is CASSLGQTNTYEQYF. For the CDR3, the DNA is TGTGCCAGCAGTTTAGGTCAGACAAACACCTACGAGCAGTACTTC.